This T cell receptor (beta chain) is drawn from a study of T cells in localized non-small cell lung cancer. Study-level results: Sequencing covered just one tumor region, so heterogeneity cannot be ruled out. Measurement of T cell clonality placed uninvolved adjacent lung highest, above the level in tumor.

V lost 6 bases and J 0 bases, leaving 3 bases between the germline ends. This CDR3 contains 11 residues. CDR1 and CDR2 (germline): MNHEY, SMNVEV (reference sequence). As concerns this clone: Its antigen is unknown.

The method was immunoSEQ multiplex PCR; TCRdb's version includes in-frame clones alone and lacks a portion of them. The profile shows about 59,000 clones, about nine tenths of them singletons. The sample in question was peripheral blood, obtained before any cancer treatment. The clonotype was recovered from a man aged 40-75 years with stage I lung adenocarcinoma. J is TRBJ2-7 and V is TRBV27; D call uncertain. Here the CDR3 DNA reads TGTGCCAGCAGAAACTCCTACGAGCAGTACTTC. It yields the protein CASRNSYEQYF.